A selection of T cell receptor beta chains follows, all from one sample in a study of regulatory T cells in long-lasting Graves disease. MiXCR was run by TCRdb on the multiplex PCR reads, yielding one entry per CDR3 protein. Altogether around 500,000 distinct CDR3 sequences are present, around 11% being singletons, with the ten largest covering approximately 9.6%. This sample also belongs to another study, concerning T cells in Graves' hyperthyroidism and ophthalmopathy.

The specimen comprised peripheral blood mononuclear cells (PBMCs), sampled at new diagnosis, from a patient treated with antithyroid drugs. These TCRs come from a woman aged 25-40 years with Graves disease. The CDR3 runs from the conserved cysteine through the conserved F or W. Fields, in order: V gene, J gene, D gene, clone size, CDR3 DNA, CDR3 protein. A D gene is named only where the DNA matches it firmly. Size is omitted from some rows. Given values are once, few, many or a class for expanded clones.

>TRBV19|TRBJ2-7|-|few
TGTGCCAGTGCATCCCTTTGGGGCCCCTACGAGCAGTACTTC
CASASLWGPYEQYF
>TRBV15|TRBJ2-3|-|few
TGTGCCACCAGCAGAGAGAGGGGCACATGGGGACGGACAATATCAGATACGCAGTATTTT
CATSRERGTWGRTISDTQYF
>TRBV19|TRBJ1-2|-|few
TGTGCCAGTAGTCGGAACTTGGACCCACGAATATCTGGCTACACCTTC
CASSRNLDPRISGYTF
>TRBV19|TRBJ1-4|-|few
TGTGCCAGTAGTACTTTACAGGGTTGGGAAAAACTGTTTTTT
CASSTLQGWEKLFF
>TRBV10-3|TRBJ2-1|-|many
TGTGCCATCAGTGAAGTGGGGGTCTACAATGAGCAGTTCTTC
CAISEVGVYNEQFF
>TRBV7-3|TRBJ2-1|TRBD2|many
TGTGCCAGCAGCCGAGTCGGGCTAGCGGGAAGGAACTACAATGAGCAGTTCTTC
CASSRVGLAGRNYNEQFF
>TRBV6-2/TRBV6-3|TRBJ1-5|-|many
TGTGCCAGCCAAACAGGGCTCGGCAATCAGCCCCAGCATTTT
CASQTGLGNQPQHF
>TRBV7-8|TRBJ2-5|TRBD1|-
TGTGCCAGCAGCCGCCTACCGACAGGGCCCCAGGAGACCCAGTACTTC
CASSRLPTGPQETQYF
>TRBV5-1|TRBJ2-7|TRBD2|many
TGCGCCAGCAGCTTGGAAAGCTTGGGACTAGCCTACGAGCAGTACTTC
CASSLESLGLAYEQYF
>TRBV5-4|TRBJ1-6|-|-
TGTGCCAGCAGCCCGCGGGGGTCTCGGACCGTCAATTCACCCCTCCACTTT
CASSPRGSRTVNSPLHF
>TRBV5-1|TRBJ2-7|-|few
TGCGCCAGCAGCTTGCGGGGCTACGACCCGAACGAGCAGTACTTC
CASSLRGYDPNEQYF
>TRBV18|TRBJ1-3|-|-
TGTGCCAGCTCACCTCGGGAGGGGGACTCTGGAAACACCATATATTTT
CASSPREGDSGNTIYF
>TRBV28|TRBJ2-7|-|many
TGTGCCAGCAGTTTACCAGGGCATGTCTCCTACGAGCAGTACTTC
CASSLPGHVSYEQYF
>TRBV11-2|TRBJ2-7|-|many
TGTGCCAGCAGCTTAGAACGGCAGTCCTACGAGCAGTACTTC
CASSLERQSYEQYF
>TRBV20-1|TRBJ2-2|TRBD2|many
TGCAGTGCTAGTACTAGCGGGAGGGCCCAGAACACCGGGGAGCTGTTTTTT
CSASTSGRAQNTGELFF
>TRBV18|TRBJ2-2|-|many
TGTGCCAGCTCACCAAGGACAGAGAACACCGGGGAGCTGTTTTTT
CASSPRTENTGELFF
>TRBV27|TRBJ1-6|-|many
TGTGCCAGCAGTTATCGACAGGCCCCAAATAATTCACCCCTCCACTTT
CASSYRQAPNNSPLHF
>TRBV6-5|TRBJ1-1|-|-
TGTGCCAGCAGTTACTCAACAGTTACGGAAGCTTTCTTT
CASSYSTVTEAFF
>TRBV27|TRBJ2-7|-|many
TGTGCCTCGGGACCTAACTACGAGCAGTACTTC
CASGPNYEQYF
>TRBV27|TRBJ1-2|-|many
TGTGCCAGCAGGGGGGGGCCAAACTATGGCTACACCTTC
CASRGGPNYGYTF
>TRBV13|TRBJ1-3|-|many
TGTGCCAGCAGCTTAGAAGGGGGGAGCTCTGGAAACACCATATATTTT
CASSLEGGSSGNTIYF
>TRBV4-3|TRBJ2-7|TRBD2|many
TGCGCCAGCAGCCAAGATCGGGCGGGAGAATACGAGCAGTACTTC
CASSQDRAGEYEQYF
>TRBV18|TRBJ2-1|-|-
TGTGCCAGCTCTAAAGAGGACAGATACAATGAGCAGTTCTTC
CASSKEDRYNEQFF
>TRBV15|TRBJ1-1|-|many
TGTGCCACCAGCAGCCCCAGGGTGGGCCCAAAGAACACTGAAGCTTTCTTT
CATSSPRVGPKNTEAFF
>TRBV29-1|TRBJ2-3|-|-
TGCAGCGCCGAAGGACCCTTGGCCCGTACGCAGTATTTT
CSAEGPLARTQYF
>TRBV20-1|TRBJ1-1|-|many
TGCAGTGCTAGAGAAGATGGTCGCAGGGAGACTGAAGCTTTCTTT
CSAREDGRRETEAFF
>TRBV27|TRBJ1-1|-|many
TGTGCCAGCAGTTTTGGTGGGGGCAGGAACACTGAAGCTTTCTTT
CASSFGGGRNTEAFF
>TRBV6-8|TRBJ1-5|-|-
TGTGCCAGCAGTTATAGGGACCTGCCCCAGCATTTT
CASSYRDLPQHF
>TRBV19|TRBJ1-5|TRBD1|many
TGTGCCAGCCGGGTAAGAGACAGGGTGGGGGGCAATCAGCCCCAGCATTTT
CASRVRDRVGGNQPQHF
>TRBV15|TRBJ2-5|TRBD2|many
TGTGCCACCAGCAGAGATACTAGCGGGAATGAAGAGACCCAGTACTTC
CATSRDTSGNEETQYF
>TRBV12-3/TRBV12-4|TRBJ2-3|-|many
TGTGCCAGCAGTTTAGAGGACTACTGGAGCACAGATACGCAGTATTTT
CASSLEDYWSTDTQYF
>TRBV9|TRBJ2-3|-|few
TGTGCCAGCAGCGTAGTCCCTCGCCCAGATACGCAGTATTTT
CASSVVPRPDTQYF
>TRBV28|TRBJ2-3|-|-
TGTGCCAGTAGCCACGAACCGACAGATATAGATACGCAGTATTTT
CASSHEPTDIDTQYF
>TRBV5-1|TRBJ2-3|-|many
TGCGCCAGCGGCCCATCGAGCGGGAGCACAGATACGCAGTATTTT
CASGPSSGSTDTQYF
>TRBV29-1|TRBJ2-5|TRBD1|-
TGCAGCGTTGAGTCAACCGGGACAGGGAGACAGTACCAAGAGACCCAGTACTTC
CSVESTGTGRQYQETQYF
>TRBV14|TRBJ2-5|TRBD2|few
TGTGCCAGCAGCCAAGTTCGAGGGCGGGAGAGCCTCCAAGAGACCCAGTACTTC
CASSQVRGRESLQETQYF
>TRBV30|TRBJ2-3|TRBD2|many
TGTGCCTGGAAGCGACTAGCGGCTACCACAGATACGCAGTATTTT
CAWKRLAATTDTQYF
>TRBV7-2|TRBJ2-7|-|few
TGTGCCAGCAGCTTGGAGGGGGCGAACTCCTACGAGCAGTACTTC
CASSLEGANSYEQYF
>TRBV20-1|TRBJ2-1|-|few
TGCAGTGCTAGATTAGGGGGAGGAATCTACAATGAGCAGTTCTTC
CSARLGGGIYNEQFF
>TRBV5-1|TRBJ1-3|-|few
TGCGCCAGCACATGGACCACGGGCGGCTCTGGAAACACCATATATTTT
CASTWTTGGSGNTIYF
>TRBV30|TRBJ1-1|-|many
TGTGCCTGGAGTGTTGGGATTATGAACACTGAAGCTTTCTTT
CAWSVGIMNTEAFF
>TRBV19|TRBJ1-2|-|many
TGTGCCAGTAACGGCGGCGAAGGGTCAGGAGCCTATGGCTACACCTTC
CASNGGEGSGAYGYTF
>TRBV2|TRBJ1-1|TRBD1|few
TGTGCCAGCAGACCAGGGACAGTGAGCACTGAAGCTTTCTTT
CASRPGTVSTEAFF
>TRBV29-1|TRBJ2-1|-|many
TGCAGCGTTGAGGGCAGCAATAGCTCCTACAATGAGCAGTTCTTC
CSVEGSNSSYNEQFF
>TRBV29-1|TRBJ2-1|-|many
TGCAGCGTTGATGAAGGGAGTGAGCAGTTCTTC
CSVDEGSEQFF
>TRBV10-3|TRBJ2-3|TRBD1|-
TGTGCCATCAGTGAGCTCCCGGGGGACAGGGGCACAGATACGCAGTATTTT
CAISELPGDRGTDTQYF
>TRBV18|TRBJ1-5|-|many
TGTGCCAGCTCCCTCCGGGGCAGCATTGATCAGCCCCAGCATTTT
CASSLRGSIDQPQHF
>TRBV30|TRBJ1-1|-|many
TGTGCCTGCATATCATCACAGGGCACTGAAGCTTTCTTT
CACISSQGTEAFF
>TRBV7-6|TRBJ2-3|TRBD2|-
TGTGCCAGCAGCTTCCCTAGCGGGAGTGGAGATACGCAGTATTTT
CASSFPSGSGDTQYF
>TRBV6-5|TRBJ2-2|-|many
TGTGCCAGCAGTTACTCGATGCTCAGGGGGGCTAACACCGGGGAGCTGTTTTTT
CASSYSMLRGANTGELFF
>TRBV20-1|TRBJ2-1|TRBD1|-
TGCAGTGCTAGACAGGGGGCCGTCTACAATGAGCAGTTCTTC
CSARQGAVYNEQFF
>TRBV20-1|TRBJ2-2|TRBD1|-
TGCAGTGCTAGAAAGGCAGGGGGCGTCGGGGAGCTGTTTTTT
CSARKAGGVGELFF
>TRBV4-1|TRBJ1-2|TRBD1|many
TGCGCCAGCAGCCAACAGGGACAGGCGGCTAACTATGGCTACACCTTC
CASSQQGQAANYGYTF
>TRBV29-1|TRBJ1-5|-|-
TGCAGCGTTGCTGTCAGGGCTGATAGCAATCAGCCCCAGCATTTT
CSVAVRADSNQPQHF
>TRBV2|TRBJ2-6|TRBD2|few
TGTGCCAGCAGCGGTGAGCGGGAGGTCTCCGGGGGAGGGGCCAACGTCCTGACTTTC
CASSGEREVSGGGANVLTF
>TRBV6-1|TRBJ2-7|TRBD1|-
TGTGCCAGCAGTGACCCCAGGGACAGGTCCTACGAGCAGTACTTC
CASSDPRDRSYEQYF
>TRBV19|TRBJ2-3|-|-
TGTGCCAGTAGCGAACTAGCACCTCGCACAGATACGCAGTATTTT
CASSELAPRTDTQYF